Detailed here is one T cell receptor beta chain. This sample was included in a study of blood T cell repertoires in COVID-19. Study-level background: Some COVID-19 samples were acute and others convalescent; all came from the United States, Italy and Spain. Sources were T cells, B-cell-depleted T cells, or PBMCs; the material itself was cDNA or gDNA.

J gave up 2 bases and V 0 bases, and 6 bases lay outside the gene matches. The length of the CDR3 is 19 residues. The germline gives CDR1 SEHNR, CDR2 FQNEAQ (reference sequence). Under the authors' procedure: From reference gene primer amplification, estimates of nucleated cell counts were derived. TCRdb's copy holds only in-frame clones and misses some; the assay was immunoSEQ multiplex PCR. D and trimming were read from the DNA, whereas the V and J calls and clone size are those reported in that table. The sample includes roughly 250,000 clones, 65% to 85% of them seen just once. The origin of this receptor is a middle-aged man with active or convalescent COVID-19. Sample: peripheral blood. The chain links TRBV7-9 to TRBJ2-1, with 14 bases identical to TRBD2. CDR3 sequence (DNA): TGTGCCAGCAGCTTAGCGGGGACTAGCGGGGGCCGAGCCTACAATGAGCAGTTCTTC. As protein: CASSLAGTSGGRAYNEQFF.